This T cell receptor beta chain was obtained from a study of T cell changes during pregnancy in multiple sclerosis. Per germline, CDR1 SEHNR and CDR2 FQNEAQ (reference sequence). The trim removed 5 bases at V and 3 bases at J, leaving 4 bases unmatched. The CDR3 extends over 15 amino acids. Sequenced by immunoSEQ multiplex PCR; TCRdb stores in-frame clones only, minus some. The sample lists about 120,000 clones, approximately 93% occurring once. The chain carries TRBV7-9 and TRBJ2-2; 9 positions match TRBD1. The input for sequencing was peripheral blood, taken before pregnancy. The source is a female donor with multiple sclerosis, enrolled in a pregnancy study. CDR3 protein: CASSPRDRDTGELFF. CDR3 DNA sequence: TGTGCCAGCAGCCCCCGGGACAGGGACACCGGGGAGCTGTTTTTT.